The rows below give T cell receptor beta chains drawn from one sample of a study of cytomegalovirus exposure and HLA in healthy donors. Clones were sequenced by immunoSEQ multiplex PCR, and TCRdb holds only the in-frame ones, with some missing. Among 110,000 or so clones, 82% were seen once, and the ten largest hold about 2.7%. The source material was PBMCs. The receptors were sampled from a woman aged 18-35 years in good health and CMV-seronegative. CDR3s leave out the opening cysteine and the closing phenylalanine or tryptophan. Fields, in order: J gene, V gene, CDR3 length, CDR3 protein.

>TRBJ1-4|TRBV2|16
ACSDIWTGFSTNEKLF
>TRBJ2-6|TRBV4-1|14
ASSQVRGAGANVLT
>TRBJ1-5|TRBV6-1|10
ASRTGDQPQH
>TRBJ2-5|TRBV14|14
ASSQTWTSDGKAQY
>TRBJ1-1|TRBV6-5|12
ASSSARENTEAF
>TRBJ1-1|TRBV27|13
ASSLAGQENTEAF
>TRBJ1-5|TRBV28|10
ASQGSNQPQH
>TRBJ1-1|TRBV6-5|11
ASSYSTGTEAF
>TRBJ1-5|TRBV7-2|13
ASSIGTGVYQPQH
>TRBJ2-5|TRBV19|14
ASSTGLAGGQETQY
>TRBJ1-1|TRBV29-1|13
SVAKNIREGVEAF
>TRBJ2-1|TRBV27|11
ASSSLLAGVVI
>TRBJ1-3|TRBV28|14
ASSSGTGLSGNTIY
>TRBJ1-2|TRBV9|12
ASRGLDPNYGYT
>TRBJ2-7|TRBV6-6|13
ASSSLPGSSYEQY
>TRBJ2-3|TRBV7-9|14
ASSSGTSGSGDTQY
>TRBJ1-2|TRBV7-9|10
SSSFRDYGYT
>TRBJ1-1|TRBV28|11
ASSSPPGAEAF
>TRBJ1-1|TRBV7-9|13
ASSLAPQGDPEAF